These 3 T cell receptor beta chains were sequenced from one sample in a study of cytomegalovirus exposure and HLA in healthy donors. Researchers ran the PCR with 60 Vbeta and 13 Jbeta primers. Using immunoSEQ multiplex PCR, the repertoire was profiled, and TCRdb retains in-frame clones only, with some absent. The profile covers roughly 90,000 clones, with 75% to 90% appearing a single time and about 2.3% taken by the ten largest. The sequenced sample consisted of PBMCs. The receptors derive from a man younger than 30 in good health and CMV-seronegative.

This rearrangement joins TRBV11-2 to TRBJ1-1; D ambiguous. This CDR3 contains 15 residues. V lost 2 bases to trimming and J lost 0 bases, with 10 bases between them. Germline V gene sequence: CDR1 SGHAT, CDR2 FQNNGV. The CDR3 region is CASSLMRGLNTEAFF. The CDR3 nucleotides read TGTGCCAGCAGCTTAATGAGAGGTTTGAACACTGAAGCTTTCTTT.

J is TRBJ1-5 and V is TRBV6-1, with a possible D match to TRBD1 (5 bases). This CDR3 contains 14 residues. V lost 10 bases to trimming and J lost 1 base, with 14 bases between them. Germline V gene lookup returns CDR1 MNHNS and CDR2 SASEGT. In DNA form, the CDR3 reads TGTGCCACCCTAGGGCAGGGCAGCAATCAGCCCCAGCATTTT. It encodes CATLGQGSNQPQHF.

The genes are TRBV19 and TRBJ1-3; 7 nucleotides align to TRBD1. From germline, CDR1 is LNHDA and CDR2 SQIVND (reference sequence). The CDR3 loop spans 18 amino acids. Trimming took 5 bases from V and 0 from J; bases not matched to a gene: 13. CDR3 sequence reads: CASSRTAGDSSSGNTIYF. Here the CDR3 DNA reads TGTGCCAGTAGTCGAACGGCTGGGGACAGCTCCTCTGGAAACACCATATATTTT.